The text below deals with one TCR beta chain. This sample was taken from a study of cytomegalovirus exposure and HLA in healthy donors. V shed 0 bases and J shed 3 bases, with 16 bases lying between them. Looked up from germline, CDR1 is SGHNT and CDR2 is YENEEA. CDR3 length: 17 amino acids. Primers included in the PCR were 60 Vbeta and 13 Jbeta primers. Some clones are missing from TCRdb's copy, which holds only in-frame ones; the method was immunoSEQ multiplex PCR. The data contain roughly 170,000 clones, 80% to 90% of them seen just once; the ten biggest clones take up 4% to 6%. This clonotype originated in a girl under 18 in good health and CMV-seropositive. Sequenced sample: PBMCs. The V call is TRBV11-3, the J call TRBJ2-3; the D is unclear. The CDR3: CASSLDSGLDGTDTQYF. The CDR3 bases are TGTGCCAGCAGCTTAGATTCCGGCCTAGATGGAACAGATACGCAGTATTTT.